What follows are 21 T cell receptor beta chains derived from one specimen sequenced in a study of blood T cell repertoires in COVID-19. The repertoire was sequenced with immunoSEQ multiplex PCR; TCRdb's copy has only in-frame clones and lacks some. Of about 180,000 clones in the sample, more than 75% were seen once. Sequencing used peripheral blood. These receptors all stem from a person in their 70s with COVID-19, enrolled during active disease.

The rearrangement joins TRBV6-5 to TRBJ1-2, with TRBD1 matching 7 bases. The CDR3 loop spans 16 amino acids. The germline gives CDR1 MNHEY, CDR2 SVGAGI. Trimming at V came to 4 bases and at J to 8 bases, leaving 16 bases not matched to a gene. The CDR3: CASSLLGSGTALGYTF. The CDR3 DNA reads TGTGCCAGCAGTTTACTCGGGTCTGGGACAGCGCTCGGCTACACCTTC.

J is TRBJ2-3 and V is TRBV7-2, with D unresolved. This CDR3 contains 16 residues. Germline values: CDR1 SGHTA, CDR2 FQGNSA. Between the trimmed V and J ends, which lost 1 base and 0 bases, there was a span of 11 bases. As DNA, the CDR3 is TGTGCCAGCAGCTTAGACAGAGCCGCTAGCACAGATACGCAGTATTTT. Protein: CASSLDRAASTDTQYF.

The V and J genes are TRBV2 and TRBJ2-5, with TRBD1 identical over 7 bases. The CDR3 covers 14 residues. The germline CDR1 and CDR2 sequences are SNHLY and FYNNEI. J lost 2 bases, V lost 4 bases, and 4 bases had no gene match. DNA for the CDR3: TGTGCCAGCAGTGTTGACAGGGTTCAAGAGACCCAGTACTTC. Protein: CASSVDRVQETQYF. Drawing the rest from reference TRBV2 and TRBJ2-5, the complete variable domain is EPEVTQTPSHQVTQMGQEVILRCVPISNHLYFYWYRQILGQKVEFLVSFYNNEISEKSEIFDDQFSVERPDGSNFTLKIRSTKLEDSAMYFCASSVDRVQETQYFGPGTRLLVL.

This clone has just a few counts. The chain combines TRBV14 with TRBJ2-3, with TRBD1 as a possible D gene (6 bases). Germline-derived CDR1 and CDR2 are SGHDN and FVKESK. This CDR3 is 14 amino acids long. V was cut by 8 bases and J by 2 bases, with 14 bases left in between. The CDR3 region has the DNA TGTGCCAGCCGACAGGATATGTACACAGATACGCAGTATTTT. Its protein is CASRQDMYTDTQYF.

This clone was picked up one time. The chain recombines TRBV4-3 with TRBJ1-1; D is undetermined. The CDR3 sequence is 13 residues long. Germline CDR1 reads LGHNA; CDR2 reads YSLEER. The V end lost 0 bases, the J end lost 4 bases, and 6 bases lay between the germline ends. The CDR3 bases are TGCGCCAGCAGCCAAGATTGGGCCACTGAAGCTTTCTTT. Protein sequence: CASSQDWATEAFF.

This sequence joins TRBV12-5 and TRBJ2-2; 8 bases fit TRBD1. This CDR3 contains 14 residues. CDR1 is LGHNT and CDR2 is FRNRAP in the germline V gene. Germline trimming cut 4 bases from V and 6 bases from J; bases unmatched to any gene: 4. In DNA, the CDR3 is TGTGCTAGTGGTTCGGTGACAGGGGCCGGGGAGCTGTTTTTT. Translated: CASGSVTGAGELFF.

This clone was seen once. This sequence joins TRBV5-4 and TRBJ2-3; TRBD2 might be the D (7 bases). Germline V gene sequence: CDR1 SGHNT, CDR2 YYREEE (reference sequence). CDR3 size: 15 residues. Trimming shortened V by 4 bases and J by 5 bases, and 17 bases separated the two germline ends. The CDR3 here is CASSPSGGRVDTQYF. In nucleotides, the CDR3 is TGTGCCAGCAGCCCCTCGGGGGGCCGTGTAGATACGCAGTATTTT.

Only one count was recorded for this clone. V and J are TRBV29-1 and TRBJ1-2; 9 bases match TRBD1. CDR3 length: 15 residues. Germline lookup yields CDR1 SQVTM and CDR2 ANQGSEA. J lost 1 base, V lost 4 bases, and 7 bases had no gene match. In DNA, the CDR3 is TGCAGCGTTGGGGTCGGGACAGGGTTTAACTATGGCTACACCTTC. Its translation is CSVGVGTGFNYGYTF.

The gene calls are TRBV28 and TRBJ1-6; D is unresolved. The CDR3 contains 14 residues. Trimming shortened V by 3 bases and J by 11 bases, and 14 bases separated the two germline ends. Germline V gene sequence: CDR1 MDHEN, CDR2 SYDVKM. The CDR3 reads CASSLGRGITPLHF. As DNA, the CDR3 is TGTGCCAGCAGTTTGGGCAGAGGGATAACACCCCTCCACTTT.

The chain links TRBV7-9 to TRBJ1-2; D possibly corresponds to TRBD1 (6 bases). The ends were cut back, 5 bases at V and 3 bases at J, with 13 bases in the middle. CDR1 is SEHNR, CDR2 FQNEAQ, per germline (reference sequence). The length of the CDR3 is 14 residues. The CDR3 here is CASSPQGPDYGYTF. The DNA of the CDR3 is TGTGCCAGCAGCCCCCAGGGGCCTGACTATGGCTACACCTTC.

The V gene is TRBV14, the J gene TRBJ2-1, with 9 bases that match TRBD2. The germline V gene encodes CDR1 SGHDN and CDR2 FVKESK. The CDR3 runs 16 residues. V trimming: 4 bases; J trimming: 3 bases; junction bases outside the gene matches: 7. This CDR3 reads CASSPLAGVYYNEQFF. CDR3 nucleotide sequence: TGTGCCAGCAGCCCCTTAGCGGGAGTCTACTACAATGAGCAGTTCTTC.

The J gene is TRBJ2-1, the V gene TRBV29-1, with 11 bases lining up with TRBD2. J lost 0 bases, V lost 4 bases, and 14 bases had no gene match. CDR1 SQVTM and CDR2 ANQGSEA come from the germline V gene. This CDR3 comprises 19 residues. The CDR3 here is CSVVFLTSGGFSSYNEQFF. As DNA, the CDR3 is TGCAGCGTTGTGTTTTTAACTAGCGGGGGTTTTAGCTCCTACAATGAGCAGTTCTTC.

The chain couples TRBV7-6 to TRBJ2-1; 8 nucleotides match TRBD1. CDR3 length equals 15 residues. CDR1 is SGHVS and CDR2 is FNYEAQ in the germline V gene. The junction had 8 bases not matched to a gene; V was cut back by 5 bases and J by 5 bases. The CDR3 coding sequence is TGTGCCAGCAGCCGGGACAGGAGCACCCACAATGAGCAGTTCTTC. Translating gives CASSRDRSTHNEQFF. The variable domain in full, with the rest retrieved from reference TRBV7-6 and TRBJ2-1, is GAGVSQSPRYKVTKRGQDVALRCDPISGHVSLYWYRQALGQGPEFLTYFNYEAQQDKSGLPNDRFSAERPEGSISTLTIQRTEQRDSAMYRCASSRDRSTHNEQFFGPGTRLTVL.

The rearrangement uses TRBV6-5 and TRBJ1-5; perhaps TRBD1 as D (5 bases). Germline V lookup: CDR1 MNHEY, CDR2 SVGAGI. This CDR3 is 14 amino acids long. V lost 5 bases and J lost 4, with 12 bases in between. Here the CDR3 DNA reads TGTGCCAGCAGTCACCTGGACATAAATCAGCCCCAGCATTTT. Its translation: CASSHLDINQPQHF.

The rearrangement joins TRBV5-1 to TRBJ1-1, with a tentative D call TRBD1 (6 bases). Germline values: CDR1 SGHRS, CDR2 YFSETQ. The CDR3 is 14 residues long. The V and J ends lost 2 bases and 1 base respectively, with 9 bases between them. CDR3: CASSLGQSNTEAFF. The CDR3 nucleotides read TGCGCCAGCAGCTTAGGACAGTCGAACACTGAAGCTTTCTTT.

V usage is TRBV4-3 and J usage is TRBJ2-6; the match to TRBD2 covers 10 bases. The CDR3 consists of 21 residues. Germline V gives CDR1 LGHNA, CDR2 YSLEER. V was pared by 0 bases and J by 1 base, with 12 bases of the junction left unmatched. The CDR3 loop reads CASSQDWLAGAVTSGANVLTF. The CDR3 nucleotides read TGCGCCAGCAGCCAAGATTGGCTAGCGGGAGCTGTTACTTCTGGGGCCAACGTCCTGACTTTC.

The rearrangement links TRBV9 to TRBJ2-7, with D uncertain. Trimming stripped 5 bases from V and 3 bases from J, with 9 bases between. Per germline, CDR1 SGDLS and CDR2 YYNGEE. The CDR3 totals 12 residues. As DNA, the CDR3 is TGTGCCAGCAGTCACGACAACTACGAGCAGTACTTC. This sequence encodes CASSHDNYEQYF. Filled out from reference TRBV9 and TRBJ2-7, the complete variable domain reads DSGVTQTPKHLITATGQRVTLRCSPRSGDLSVYWYQQSLDQGLQFLIQYYNGEERAKGNILERFSAQQFPDLHSELNLSSLELGDSALYFCASSHDNYEQYFGPGTRLTVT.

The chain uses TRBV2 and TRBJ1-4, with a weak D call TRBD1 (6 bases). The CDR3 has 16 amino acids. V shed 4 bases and J shed 7 bases, with 19 bases lying between them. Germline lookup yields CDR1 SNHLY and CDR2 FYNNEI. CDR3 in amino acids: CASSVVRGRRVEKLFF. The CDR3, as DNA: TGTGCCAGCAGTGTGGTCAGGGGCAGGCGTGTTGAAAAACTGTTTTTT.

The V and J genes are TRBV7-9 and TRBJ1-5; D may be TRBD1 (6 bases). The CDR3 is 18 amino acids. Deletions cut 4 bases from V and 7 bases from J, with 26 bases between. Per germline, CDR1 SEHNR and CDR2 FQNEAQ (reference sequence). In DNA form, the CDR3 reads TGTGCCAGCAGCTCCGGGATTAGGGCAATGGATAGGGGGCAGCCCCAGCATTTT. Protein product: CASSSGIRAMDRGQPQHF.

The CDR3 region has the DNA TGTGCCAGCACCAGGGGGAATTATGGTCAGCCCCAGCATTTT. This codes for CASTRGNYGQPQHF. The chain uses TRBV6-5 and TRBJ1-5, with 7 bases identical to TRBD1. This CDR3 region has 14 residues. In germline, CDR1 is MNHEY, CDR2 SVGAGI. Germline trimming cut 7 bases from V and 6 bases from J; bases unmatched to any gene: 9.

The chain couples TRBV4-3 to TRBJ2-1; D is perhaps TRBD2 (5 bases). The CDR3 has 14 amino acids. V was shortened by 0 bases and J by 9 bases, with 12 bases between the two germline ends. Germline V gives CDR1 LGHNA, CDR2 YSLEER. This chain's CDR3 is CASSQDRGIGEQFF. CDR3 DNA sequence: TGCGCCAGCAGCCAAGATAGAGGGATTGGTGAGCAGTTCTTC.